These T cell receptor beta chains were read from a single sample in a study of OX40 agonist ivuxolimab in advanced cancers. Assay: immunoSEQ multiplex PCR; the TCRdb copy retains only in-frame clones and omits some. This table holds more than 50,000 clones, around 85% found once. Sequenced here: CD4+ or CD8+ T cells sorted from blood, sampled in a trial of the OX40 agonist ivuxolimab. The receptors shown here come from an adult with an advanced solid tumor such as melanoma, head and neck, liver or kidney cancer. The CDR3 runs from the conserved cysteine through the conserved F or W. A D gene is named only where the DNA matches it firmly. Clone size is not always given. Where it is, it says once, few, many or a class for expanded clones.

j_gene | v_gene | abundance | d_gene | CDR3aa | CDR3nt
TRBJ2-1 | TRBV6-5 | - | TRBD1 | CASSPGQGGNEQFF | TGTGCCAGCAGTCCGGGACAGGGTGGGAATGAGCAGTTCTTC
TRBJ2-1 | TRBV6-6 | few | - | CASRARGEGANEQFF | TGTGCCAGCCGGGCTAGGGGGGAGGGGGCCAATGAGCAGTTCTTC
TRBJ2-3 | TRBV5-1 | - | - | CASSLEGPADTQYF | TGCGCCAGCAGCTTGGAGGGGCCCGCAGATACGCAGTATTTT
TRBJ2-1 | TRBV7-9 | - | TRBD1 | CASSGQGKEQFF | TGTGCCAGCAGTGGACAGGGGAAGGAGCAGTTCTTC
TRBJ1-1 | TRBV7-3 | medium-sized | - | CASSYDGGAEAFF | TGTGCCAGCAGCTACGACGGGGGCGCTGAAGCTTTCTTT
TRBJ2-5 | TRBV28 | - | - | CAARRAQETQYF | TGTGCCGCCAGGAGGGCTCAGGAGACCCAGTACTTC
TRBJ1-2 | TRBV29-1 | - | - | CSVRKGRSPNYGYTF | TGCAGCGTTCGAAAGGGAAGGAGTCCTAACTATGGCTACACCTTC
TRBJ1-3 | TRBV27 | - | - | CASSLRGSGNTIYF | TGTGCCAGCAGTTTACGGGGTTCTGGAAACACCATATATTTT
TRBJ2-3 | TRBV19 | - | TRBD2 | CASRTSGSLDTQYF | TGTGCCAGTAGGACTAGCGGGTCTTTAGATACGCAGTATTTT
TRBJ2-1 | TRBV29-1 | - | TRBD2 | CSVDLAGGLSYNEQFF | TGCAGCGTTGACCTAGCGGGGGGCCTCTCCTACAATGAGCAGTTCTTC
TRBJ1-5 | TRBV28 | once | TRBD1 | CASILQGSNQPQHF | TGTGCCAGCATCCTACAGGGGAGCAATCAGCCCCAGCATTTT
TRBJ2-7 | TRBV11-2 | - | - | CASSLNVGATYEQYF | TGTGCCAGCAGCTTAAATGTGGGAGCAACCTACGAGCAGTACTTC
TRBJ2-7 | TRBV5-1 | - | - | CASSLEGGPYEQYF | TGCGCCAGCAGCTTGGAGGGTGGGCCCTACGAGCAGTACTTC
TRBJ2-1 | TRBV30 | - | TRBD2 | CAWTHAWASGSFGEQFF | TGTGCCTGGACCCACGCCTGGGCTAGCGGGTCTTTCGGTGAGCAGTTCTTC
TRBJ2-1 | TRBV7-9 | - | TRBD2 | CASSRTSGRALEQFF | TGTGCCAGCAGCAGAACTAGCGGGAGGGCCCTCGAGCAGTTCTTC
TRBJ1-5 | TRBV6-1 | few | TRBD1 | CASRGQGGQPQHF | TGTGCCAGCAGGGGACAGGGGGGGCAGCCCCAGCATTTT
TRBJ1-1 | TRBV21-1 | - | - | CASSGEFTEAFF | TGTGCCAGCAGTGGGGAGTTCACTGAAGCTTTCTTT
TRBJ1-1 | TRBV11-3 | - | TRBD1 | CASSLGTGPYEAFF | TGTGCCAGCAGCTTAGGGACAGGACCCTATGAAGCTTTCTTT
TRBJ2-1 | TRBV9 | - | TRBD1 | CASSPGDRGSYNEQFF | TGTGCCAGCAGCCCCGGGGACAGGGGATCCTACAATGAGCAGTTCTTC
TRBJ2-1 | TRBV7-3 | - | - | CASSLQRKPYNEQFF | TGTGCCAGCAGCTTGCAAAGGAAGCCCTACAATGAGCAGTTCTTC
TRBJ2-3 | TRBV11-3 | - | - | CASSFGGSLASTDTQYF | TGTGCCAGCAGCTTTGGAGGATCCCTAGCTAGCACAGATACGCAGTATTTT
TRBJ1-2 | TRBV19 | - | - | CASRTPQGFYGYTF | TGTGCCAGTAGAACCCCACAGGGTTTTTATGGCTACACCTTC
TRBJ2-3 | TRBV10-3 | - | TRBD2 | CAIQGTSGGGDTQYF | TGTGCCATCCAGGGGACTAGCGGGGGGGGCGATACGCAGTATTTT
TRBJ1-2 | TRBV6-5 | - | - | CASSYGRGGGYGYTF | TGTGCCAGCAGTTACGGGAGGGGGGGCGGCTATGGCTACACCTTC
TRBJ1-6 | TRBV10-3 | - | - | CAITSAANNSPLHF | TGTGCCATCACGTCGGCAGCTAATAATTCACCCCTCCACTTT
TRBJ2-5 | TRBV18 | - | - | CASSPRGGTKETQYF | TGTGCCAGCTCACCCCGGGGTGGGACAAAAGAGACCCAGTACTTC
TRBJ1-3 | TRBV5-1 | - | TRBD1 | CASSLKQGSSGNTIYF | TGCGCCAGCAGCTTGAAACAGGGGAGCTCTGGAAACACCATATATTTT
TRBJ2-1 | TRBV4-2 | - | - | CASRRDYNEQFF | TGTGCCAGCAGGAGGGACTACAATGAGCAGTTCTTC
TRBJ2-7 | TRBV28 | - | - | CASSFSLGQSYEQYF | TGTGCCAGCAGTTTTTCACTCGGACAGTCCTACGAGCAGTACTTC
TRBJ2-1 | TRBV11-1 | - | TRBD1 | CASSRRMNRGLGHEQFF | TGTGCCAGCAGCCGTCGTATGAACAGGGGATTGGGCCATGAGCAGTTCTTC
TRBJ2-3 | TRBV5-1 | - | TRBD2 | CASSPKETSGTDTQYF | TGCGCCAGCAGCCCTAAGGAGACTAGCGGGACCGATACGCAGTATTTT
TRBJ1-2 | TRBV7-9 | - | - | CASSSVRSYGYTF | TGTGCCAGCAGCTCGGTACGGAGCTATGGCTACACCTTC
TRBJ2-1 | TRBV5-6 | - | - | CASSSDPNNEQFF | TGTGCCAGCAGCTCGGACCCAAACAATGAGCAGTTCTTC
TRBJ2-1 | TRBV7-6 | - | TRBD2 | CASSQKASGSVEQFF | TGTGCCAGCAGCCAAAAGGCTAGCGGGTCCGTTGAGCAGTTCTTC
TRBJ2-5 | TRBV6-5 | - | - | CASSYVETARMAQYF | TGTGCCAGCAGTTACGTCGAGACAGCAAGAATGGCCCAGTACTTC
TRBJ2-1 | TRBV27 | - | TRBD2 | CASSRLSIQHTSGIEDEQFF | TGTGCCAGCAGCCGACTTTCGATACAACATACTAGCGGGATAGAGGATGAGCAGTTCTTC
TRBJ2-7 | TRBV28 | - | - | CASSPRTPQYEQYF | TGTGCCAGCAGTCCTAGGACTCCCCAATACGAGCAGTACTTC
TRBJ2-3 | TRBV2 | - | TRBD1 | CASSADRGHDTQYF | TGTGCCAGCAGCGCGGACAGGGGGCATGATACGCAGTATTTT
TRBJ1-1 | TRBV11-2 | - | - | CASSLDQMTEAFF | TGTGCCAGCAGCTTAGATCAGATGACTGAAGCTTTCTTT
TRBJ2-7 | TRBV18 | - | - | CASSPLSAEQYF | TGTGCCAGCTCACCTCTTTCGGCCGAGCAGTACTTC
TRBJ2-7 | TRBV11-2 | few | - | CASSLDRGKGSRLEQYF | TGTGCCAGCAGCTTAGATCGCGGGAAGGGATCGCGGCTCGAGCAGTACTTC
TRBJ2-3 | TRBV5-1 | - | - | CASSLVPGRTDTQYF | TGCGCCAGCAGCTTGGTTCCAGGCCGCACAGATACGCAGTATTTT
TRBJ2-4 | TRBV6-5 | - | - | CASSLTQGAKNIQYF | TGTGCCAGCAGTTTGACACAGGGCGCTAAGAACATTCAGTACTTC
TRBJ2-7 | TRBV29-1 | - | - | CSGLGYRGEQYF | TGCAGCGGCTTGGGATATAGGGGAGAGCAGTACTTC
TRBJ2-6 | TRBV5-1 | - | - | CASSFGAGANVLTF | TGCGCCAGCAGCTTTGGGGCTGGGGCCAACGTCCTGACTTTC
TRBJ2-7 | TRBV27 | - | TRBD2 | CASSPRPGLAGHYEQYF | TGTGCCAGCAGTCCGCGCCCCGGACTAGCGGGTCATTACGAGCAGTACTTC
TRBJ2-5 | TRBV7-9 | once | - | CASSRAQETQYF | TGTGCCAGCAGCCGAGCTCAAGAGACCCAGTACTTC
TRBJ2-1 | TRBV7-9 | - | - | CASSSGSGYNEQFF | TGTGCCAGCAGCTCTGGAAGCGGGTACAATGAGCAGTTCTTC
TRBJ1-1 | TRBV30 | once | - | CAWSARGGVREAFF | TGTGCCTGGTCTGCAAGGGGGGGGGTTCGTGAAGCTTTCTTT
TRBJ2-2 | TRBV10-2 | - | TRBD2 | CASRIAGDSGELFF | TGCGCCAGCAGAATAGCGGGAGACTCCGGGGAGCTGTTTTTT
TRBJ2-5 | TRBV6-1 | - | - | CASWFASAQETQYF | TGTGCCAGCTGGTTTGCTAGCGCACAAGAGACCCAGTACTTC
TRBJ2-3 | TRBV10-3 | few | - | CAISGRGFSTDTQYF | TGTGCCATCAGTGGGAGGGGATTTAGCACAGATACGCAGTATTTT
TRBJ2-3 | TRBV5-1 | - | - | CASSFVGGSTDTQYF | TGCGCCAGCAGCTTCGTGGGCGGTAGCACAGATACGCAGTATTTT